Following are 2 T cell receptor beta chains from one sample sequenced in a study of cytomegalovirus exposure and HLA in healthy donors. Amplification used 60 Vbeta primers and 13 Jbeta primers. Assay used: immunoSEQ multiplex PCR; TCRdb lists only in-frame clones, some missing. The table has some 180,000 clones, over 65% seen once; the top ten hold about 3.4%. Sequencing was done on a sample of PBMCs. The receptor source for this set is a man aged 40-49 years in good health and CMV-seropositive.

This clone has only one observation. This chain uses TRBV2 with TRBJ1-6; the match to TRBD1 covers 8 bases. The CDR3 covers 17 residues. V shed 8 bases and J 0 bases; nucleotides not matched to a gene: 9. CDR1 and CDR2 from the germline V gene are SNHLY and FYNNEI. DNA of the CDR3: TGTGCCAGCGACAGGGGCTTCGAGAGCTCCTATAATTCACCCCTCCACTTT. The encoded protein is CASDRGFESSYNSPLHF.

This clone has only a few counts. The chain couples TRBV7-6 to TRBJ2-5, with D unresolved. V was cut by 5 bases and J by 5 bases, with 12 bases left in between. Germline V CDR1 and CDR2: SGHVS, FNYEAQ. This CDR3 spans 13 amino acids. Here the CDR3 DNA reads TGTGCCAGCAGCGAAGTGAGGCACGAGACCCAGTACTTC. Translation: CASSEVRHETQYF. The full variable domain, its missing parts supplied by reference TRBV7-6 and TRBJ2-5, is GAGVSQSPRYKVTKRGQDVALRCDPISGHVSLYWYRQALGQGPEFLTYFNYEAQQDKSGLPNDRFSAERPEGSISTLTIQRTEQRDSAMYRCASSEVRHETQYFGPGTRLLVL.